This TCR beta chain is drawn from a study of blood T cell repertoires in COVID-19. Turning to the study itself: Specimens from acute and convalescent COVID-19 originated in the United States, Italy and Spain. Nucleic acid was either cDNA or gDNA, and it came from T cells, B-cell-depleted T cells, or PBMCs.

The germline V gene has CDR1 LNHDA and CDR2 SQIVND (reference sequence). The CDR3 loop spans 13 amino acids. The J segment lost 7 bases and the V segment lost 1 base, leaving 3 bases of the junction unmatched. The participants were between about 18 and 90 years old and came from some 25 US areas. In its sample, this clone was seen a few times. Generated by immunoSEQ multiplex PCR, the TCRdb table keeps only in-frame clones and is missing some. The sample carries hundreds of thousands of clones, around 80% recorded once. The TCR comes from a man aged 25-45 years with acute COVID-19. Sequenced sample: PBMCs or T cells enriched from blood (not recorded which). The chain couples TRBV19 to TRBJ1-2; 7 bases match TRBD1. The CDR3 DNA reads as TGTGCCAGTAGTATAGGGCAGGGGGGTGGCTACACCTTC. Protein sequence: CASSIGQGGGYTF. Drawing the rest from reference TRBV19 and TRBJ1-2, the complete variable domain is DGGITQSPKYLFRKEGQNVTLSCEQNLNHDAMYWYRQDPGQGLRLIYYSQIVNDFQKGDIAEGYSVSREKKESFPLTVTSAQKNPTAFYLCASSIGQGGGYTFGSGTRLTVV.